This T cell receptor (beta chain) was recorded in a study of human T cells and chemical hapten exposure. TCRdb passed the RACE reads through MiXCR, listing each CDR3 protein once. The sample contains around 300,000 distinct CDR3 sequences, under 9% of which appear only once. This clonotype was observed at least ten times. The sample's time point: patch test 1, 2 weeks after DPC sensitization. The treatment: therapeutic diphenylcyclopropenone sensitization with weekly scalp DPC. The starting material was whole blood, obtained in connection with sensitization to the hapten diphenylcyclopropenone (DPC). This receptor was taken from a woman aged 18 to 35 with alopecia areata. Some clones in this sample may be carry-over from other donors' samples.

For the CDR3, the DNA is TGTGCCAGCAGCTCGTTCCTCGGGACAGTCATCTACGAGCAGTACTTC. Translated: CASSSFLGTVIYEQYF. The chain links TRBV21-1 to TRBJ2-7; the table assigns TRBD1, which was not confirmed against the DNA. TRBV21-1 is described as a pseudogene. This CDR3 spans 16 amino acids.